A selection of T cell receptor beta chains follows, all from one sample in a study of cytomegalovirus exposure and HLA in healthy donors. Repertoires were generated with immunoSEQ multiplex PCR, while TCRdb's copy carries only in-frame clones and drops some. This table has roughly 160,000 clones, approximately 80% appearing once. Sequencing was performed on PBMCs. The origin of the receptors is a man in his fifties or sixties in good health and CMV-seropositive. The CDR3 runs from the conserved cysteine through the conserved F or W. D genes are given only for firm matches. Size is omitted from some rows. Given values are once, few, many or a class for expanded clones.

V gene	D gene	clone size	CDR3 length	J gene	CDR3 DNA	CDR3 protein
TRBV4-1	NA	once	17	TRBJ1-5	TGCGCCAGCAGCCAAGTAAGAGGCCAGGGATCCAATCAGCCCCAGCATTTT	CASSQVRGQGSNQPQHF
TRBV5-1	TRBD1	NA	14	TRBJ2-7	TGCGCCAGCAGCTTGGGTTCCCGACAGGGCCCCCAATACTTC	CASSLGSRQGPQYF
TRBV15	TRBD1	NA	14	TRBJ2-5	TGTGCCACCAGCGGGGACAGGGCCCAAGAGACCCAGTACTTC	CATSGDRAQETQYF
TRBV4-1	TRBD1	NA	15	TRBJ1-2	TGCGCCAGCAGCCCCTTCACAGGGGGCGGGTATGGCTACACCTTC	CASSPFTGGGYGYTF
TRBV6-1	NA	NA	15	TRBJ1-6	TGTGCCAGCAGTGAGCCGCCGGGACACCTGTCACCCCTCCACTTT	CASSEPPGHLSPLHF
TRBV5-1	NA	NA	14	TRBJ2-7	TGCGCCAGCAGCTGGGGGACACCCTCCTACGAGCAGTACTTC	CASSWGTPSYEQYF
TRBV7-8	TRBD1	NA	16	TRBJ1-2	TGTGCCAGCAGCCCGCGGGACAGCAACACCCCCTATGGCTACACCTTC	CASSPRDSNTPYGYTF
TRBV6-5	TRBD1	NA	12	TRBJ1-2	TGTGCCAGCAGTTTCGGGACAGGGTATTACACCTTC	CASSFGTGYYTF
TRBV5-6	NA	NA	13	TRBJ2-5	TGTGCCAGCAGCTTCCAGGGTGTTGAGACCCAGTACTTC	CASSFQGVETQYF
TRBV18	TRBD1	NA	16	TRBJ1-1	TGTGCCAGCTCACGTGGACAGGGGGCTCTCGCTCCCGAAGCTTTCTTT	CASSRGQGALAPEAFF
TRBV5-1	TRBD2	NA	18	TRBJ2-3	TGCGCCAGCAGTTCGGGACTAGCGGGGGTATCTAGCACAGATACGCAGTATTTT	CASSSGLAGVSSTDTQYF
TRBV5-1	NA	NA	14	TRBJ1-1	TGCGCCAGTTTTCCGTCCCAGATTAACACTGAAGCTTTCTTT	CASFPSQINTEAFF
TRBV10-3	NA	NA	12	TRBJ2-2	TGTGCCATCAGTGATCCGTCCGGGGAGCTGTTTTTT	CAISDPSGELFF
TRBV6-1	TRBD1	NA	15	TRBJ2-2	TGTGCCAGCTCAGGGGGACAAGGGAACACCGGGGAGCTGTTTTTT	CASSGGQGNTGELFF
TRBV28	TRBD1	NA	13	TRBJ2-7	TGTGCCACTACAGGGGGGAGGACCTACGAGCAGTACTTC	CATTGGRTYEQYF
TRBV7-9	NA	NA	13	TRBJ1-4	TGTGCCAGCAGCTGGGGAGACAGGGAAAAACTGTTTTTT	CASSWGDREKLFF
TRBV28	TRBD1	NA	15	TRBJ1-6	TGTGCCAGCAGTCCTCGCGGGACAGGGTATACCCCCCTCCACTTT	CASSPRGTGYTPLHF
TRBV18	NA	NA	15	TRBJ1-1	TGTGCCAGCTCACCACCGAACACGGGGGGCACTGAAGCTTTCTTT	CASSPPNTGGTEAFF
TRBV7-2	NA	NA	13	TRBJ2-5	TGTGCCAGCAGCTTGAATCCCGGAGAGACCCAGTACTTC	CASSLNPGETQYF
TRBV6-1	TRBD1	NA	15	TRBJ1-5	TGTGCCAGCAGGTTCGGGGCAGGGGGTAATCAGCCCCAGCATTTT	CASRFGAGGNQPQHF
TRBV7-6	TRBD1	NA	15	TRBJ1-1	TGTGCCAGCAGCGCTGCACAGGGGGCGGGCACTGAAGCTTTCTTT	CASSAAQGAGTEAFF
TRBV7-2	NA	NA	12	TRBJ2-7	TGTGCCAGCAGCTTATCGGGATTCGCGGGGTACTTC	CASSLSGFAGYF
TRBV28	NA	NA	17	TRBJ1-5	TGTGCCAGCAGTTTATTGGCAAGTGGGGGCTTGAATCAGCCCCAGCATTTC	CASSLLASGGLNQPQHF
TRBV5-1	NA	NA	12	TRBJ1-2	TGCGCCAGCAGCATCGGGTCTAGAGGCTACACCTTC	CASSIGSRGYTF
TRBV9	NA	NA	14	TRBJ2-3	TGTGCCAGCAGTAAGGCTTTGGGCCCAGATACGCAGTATTTT	CASSKALGPDTQYF
TRBV21-1	NA	NA	15	TRBJ2-7	TGTGCCAGCAGCAAAAAGGAGAACAGGGGGTACGAGCAGTACTTC	CASSKKENRGYEQYF
TRBV9	TRBD2	NA	15	TRBJ2-7	TGTGCCAGCAGCCCTCGACTAGCGGGGGGCTACGAGCAGTACTTC	CASSPRLAGGYEQYF
TRBV7-9	NA	NA	13	TRBJ2-7	TGTGCCAGCAGCTTGAGCGAGTCCTACGAGCAGTACTTC	CASSLSESYEQYF
TRBV5-8	TRBD1	NA	14	TRBJ1-3	TGTGCCAGCAGCCGCGACAGGGTTGGAAACACCATATATTTT	CASSRDRVGNTIYF
TRBV5-6	NA	NA	14	TRBJ1-1	TGTGCCAGCAGCTTGGTGGTAGAAGAGCCAGAAGCTTTCTTT	CASSLVVEEPEAFF
TRBV6-1	NA	NA	15	TRBJ2-5	TGTGCCAGCAGTCAAAAGAGGCTAGCTACAGAGACCCAGTACTTC	CASSQKRLATETQYF
TRBV19	NA	NA	19	TRBJ1-1	TGTGCCAGTAGTCCTCGCGGGAGGGGACCCTTCCATAATAACACTGAAGCTTTCTTT	CASSPRGRGPFHNNTEAFF
TRBV28	NA	NA	18	TRBJ1-5	TGTGCCAGCAGAGGGGGGGCGACAGTTTCCTATAGCAATCAGCCCCAGCATTTT	CASRGGATVSYSNQPQHF
TRBV30	NA	NA	13	TRBJ1-5	TGTGCCTGGAGTACCAGGGATAATCAGCCCCAGCATTTT	CAWSTRDNQPQHF
TRBV30	NA	NA	11	TRBJ1-1	TGTGCCTGGATCGCAACAATCTGGGCTTTCTTT	CAWIATIWAFF